This T cell receptor beta chain was profiled in a study of blood T cells in healthy people across ages. Overall study results and limits: Underestimates were what the diversity estimates from one million T cells were considered to be. Since the PBMCs were unsorted, naive and antigen-experienced cells could not be conclusively compared.

Donors were healthy Caucasian individuals from Russia aged about 6 to 100. Researchers isolated at least 7 million PBMCs per sample. Combining a sample-barcoded 5' primer with a J-beta primer mix, a second PCR ran for 7 to 11 cycles. Using its own MiXCR run on the 5' RACE reads, TCRdb lists one record per CDR3 protein. In the table there are over a million distinct CDR3 sequences, almost 60% of which are singletons. This CDR3 has 15 amino acids. CDR1 is MGHDK and CDR2 is SYGVNS in the germline V gene. Trimming removed 3 bases at V and 4 bases at J, with 15 bases between. In this sample, this clonotype turned up a few times. What it binds is not known.

Sequenced: blood. The chain couples TRBV25-1 to TRBJ1-2; D possibly corresponds to TRBD1 (5 bases). The TCR was taken from a man between 18 and 35 years old in good health. This CDR3 is CASSDLSGTVYGYTF. The CDR3 nucleotides are TGTGCCAGCAGTGACTTGTCGGGGACGGTCTATGGCTACACCTTC.